What follows are 29 T cell receptor beta chains derived from one specimen sequenced in a study of blood T cell repertoires in COVID-19 (dated by TCRdb to the early 2020s). The library was built by means of the immunoSEQ multiplex PCR assay. TCRdb provides this immuneACCESS table in a form limited to in-frame rearrangements. Some clones are lacking; in checked studies, under half of them reflect an unresolved V gene, and why the rest are absent is not known. Across this sample there are under 250,000 clones, with roughly nine tenths seen only once. 6.2% of the sample is held by the ten biggest clonotypes. Sequencing was performed on peripheral blood. The receptors come from a man in his fifties or sixties with acute or convalescent COVID-19.

The V and J genes are TRBV24-1 and TRBJ2-7; the D gene is possibly TRBD1 (6 bases). This CDR3 is 16 amino acids long. The germline gives CDR1 KGHDR, CDR2 SFDVKD. V was trimmed by 4 bases and J by 2 bases, leaving 17 bases between them. The DNA for the CDR3 is TGTGCCACCAGTGACCCCAAAGGGGGACCCCCCTACGAGCAGTACTTC. As protein: CATSDPKGGPPYEQYF.

The V call is TRBV7-3, the J call TRBJ2-3; possible D gene TRBD1, 6 bases. The CDR3 totals 14 residues. Trimming left V 3 bases short and J 2 bases short, with 9 bases between. Germline V gives CDR1 SGHTA, CDR2 FQGTGA. The CDR3 protein is CASSLGHATDTQYF. For the CDR3, the DNA is TGTGCCAGCAGCTTGGGACACGCCACAGATACGCAGTATTTT.

J is TRBJ1-4 and V is TRBV6-2 or TRBV6-3; D ambiguous. Trimming pared 5 bases from V and 7 bases from J, leaving 14 bases between. This CDR3 comprises 14 residues. Per germline, CDR1 MNHEY and CDR2 SVGEGT. CDR3 nucleotides: TGTGCCAGCAGTGCGTCGAGATTGGTTGAAAAACTGTTTTTT. Protein sequence: CASSASRLVEKLFF.

The chain couples TRBV12-3 or TRBV12-4 to TRBJ2-1; D possibly corresponds to TRBD1 (6 bases). V lost 5 bases to trimming and J lost 10 bases, with 12 bases between them. The CDR3 loop spans 12 amino acids. The CDR3 DNA sequence: TGTGCCAGCAGTCCCGACAGGAAAGAGCAGTTCTTC. It translates to CASSPDRKEQFF.

The chain links TRBV11-1 to TRBJ1-1; TRBD1 aligns across 7 bases. V lost 6 bases to trimming and J lost 1 base; unmatched junction nucleotides: 8. The germline V gene has CDR1 SGHAT and CDR2 FQDESV (reference sequence). This CDR3 is built from 15 residues. In DNA, the CDR3 is TGTGCCAGCAGACTTAGGGGGACAGAGAACACTGAAGCTTTCTTT. Translated: CASRLRGTENTEAFF.

This clone appeared once. The rearrangement joins TRBV4-2 to TRBJ2-2; no firm D call. Germline V gives CDR1 LGHNA, CDR2 YNFKEQ. CDR3 length equals 13 residues. V was cut by 0 bases and J by 6 bases, with 5 bases left in between. The CDR3 coding sequence is TGTGCCAGCAGCCAAGATCCATCCGGGGAGCTGTTTTTT. This codes for CASSQDPSGELFF.

V usage is TRBV19 and J usage is TRBJ1-4; D ambiguous. Trimming shortened V by 1 base and J by 7 bases, and 13 bases separated the two germline ends. The germline gives CDR1 LNHDA, CDR2 SQIVND (reference sequence). This CDR3 is 15 amino acids long. The CDR3 region is CASSIGSGSGEKLFF. In nucleotides, the CDR3 is TGTGCCAGTAGTATAGGATCCGGTTCGGGTGAAAAACTGTTTTTT.

The genes are TRBV7-9 and TRBJ2-5; no clear D gene. In germline, CDR1 is SEHNR, CDR2 FQNEAQ (reference sequence). V was clipped by 3 bases and J by 2 bases, with 19 bases between them. CDR3 length equals 17 residues. In nucleotides, the CDR3 is TGTGCCAGCAGCTTCCTTCAGGCGCCCAGAACTCAAGAGACCCAGTACTTC. Translating it yields CASSFLQAPRTQETQYF.

This sequence joins TRBV3-1 (or the pseudogene TRBV3-2) and TRBJ2-7; 10 bases are shared with TRBD1. Germline-derived CDR1 and CDR2 are LGHDT and YNNKEL (reference sequence). There are 14 residues in the CDR3. V trimming: 6 bases; J trimming: 1 base; junction bases outside the gene matches: 3. The CDR3, as DNA: TGTGCCAGCAGTCCGGACAGGGGGTCCTACGAGCAGTACTTC. Amino acids: CASSPDRGSYEQYF.

The chain employs TRBV18 and TRBJ2-3, with a possible D match to TRBD1 (6 bases). The CDR3 spans 17 residues. CDR1 is KGHSH, CDR2 LQKENI, per germline. Trimming removed 5 bases at V and 2 bases at J, with 20 bases between. CDR3 region: CASSSDKRGNPTDTQYF. The DNA of the CDR3 is TGTGCCAGCTCAAGTGATAAGAGGGGGAACCCCACAGATACGCAGTATTTT.

A few counts support this clone. The chain links TRBV12-5 to TRBJ2-7; possible D gene TRBD1, 6 bases. The CDR3 has 21 amino acids. CDR1 LGHNT and CDR2 FRNRAP come from the germline V gene. V lost 0 bases, J lost 0 bases, and 27 bases lay in between. The CDR3 loop reads CASGLVFLRDTRLYSSYEQYF. The CDR3 bases are TGTGCTAGTGGTTTGGTTTTCCTCCGGGACACCCGACTCTATTCCTCCTACGAGCAGTACTTC.

The J gene is TRBJ2-1, the V gene TRBV7-9, with TRBD1 matching 8 bases. The junction had 13 bases not matched to a gene; V was cut back by 5 bases and J by 7 bases. The CDR3 consists of 16 residues. The V gene's germline CDR1 is SEHNR and CDR2 FQNEAQ (reference sequence). As DNA, the CDR3 is TGTGCCAGCAGCCCAACGGGGCAGGGGGCAAAAAATGAGCAGTTCTTC. This gives the protein CASSPTGQGAKNEQFF.

This clone was detected only once. J is TRBJ1-4 and V is TRBV5-4, with TRBD1 matching 8 bases. Trimming removed 4 bases from V and 8 bases from J; junction bases left unmatched: 7. This CDR3 has 14 residues. The germline V gene encodes CDR1 SGHNT and CDR2 YYREEE (reference sequence). CDR3 DNA: TGTGCCAGCAGCCTCGCACAGGGGGAGGAAAAACTGTTTTTT. The encoded protein is CASSLAQGEEKLFF.

The chain uses TRBV6-5 and TRBJ1-1; D might be TRBD1 (6 bases). V shed 7 bases and J shed 0 bases, with 15 bases lying between them. The CDR3 contains 15 residues. Per germline, CDR1 MNHEY and CDR2 SVGAGI. CDR3 nucleotides: TGTGCCAGCATATGGGGCAGGGGAATGAACACTGAAGCTTTCTTT. Protein product: CASIWGRGMNTEAFF.

The chain carries TRBV16 and TRBJ1-6; possible D gene TRBD1, 5 bases. V gave up 3 bases and J gave up 9 bases, with 12 bases separating them. Germline V gene lookup returns CDR1 KGHSY and CDR2 FQNENV. This CDR3 region has 14 residues. In DNA form, the CDR3 reads TGTGCCAGCAGCCAGGGCAGGGAGGCTTCACCCCTCCACTTT. Its protein is CASSQGREASPLHF.

A note on this clone: At the DNA level, this CDR3 is encoded by other sequences in the same sample as well. The chain joins TRBV6-2 or TRBV6-3 to TRBJ1-5; TRBD1 might be the D (6 bases). Germline V gives CDR1 MNHEY, CDR2 SVGEGT. The CDR3 has 12 amino acids. Trimming cost V 6 bases and J 4 bases, with 7 bases left between them. CDR3 nucleotides: TGTGCCAGCAGCCAGGGGAATCAGCCCCAGCATTTT. Encoded protein: CASSQGNQPQHF.

The V call is TRBV5-1, the J call TRBJ1-5, with D hard to call. Trimming cost V 0 bases and J 0 bases, with 7 bases left between them. The CDR3 covers 15 residues. The germline gives CDR1 SGHRS, CDR2 YFSETQ. The chain's CDR3 is CASSLDSYSNQPQHF. CDR3 nucleotides: TGCGCCAGCAGCTTGGACAGCTATAGCAATCAGCCCCAGCATTTT.

This clone was recorded once. The chain recombines TRBV6-5 with TRBJ1-4; 7 bases agree with TRBD1. The CDR3 sequence is 14 residues long. The trim removed 5 bases at V and 6 bases at J, leaving 6 bases unmatched. CDR1 is MNHEY, CDR2 SVGAGI, per germline. The CDR3 loop is CASSLDRDDEKLFF. CDR3 DNA: TGTGCCAGCAGTCTTGACAGGGACGATGAAAAACTGTTTTTT.

The chain uses TRBV24-1 and TRBJ1-5, with D possibly matching TRBD1 (6 bases). With 5 bases removed from V and 0 bases from J, the gap between germline ends came to 13 bases. Per germline, CDR1 KGHDR and CDR2 SFDVKD. This CDR3 spans 16 amino acids. CDR3 nucleotides: TGTGCCACCAGTGCAGGGGAAGTCGGTAGCAATCAGCCCCAGCATTTT. This sequence encodes CATSAGEVGSNQPQHF.

The chain carries TRBV28 and TRBJ1-4; 9 bases fit TRBD1. With V trimmed by 3 bases and J by 8 bases, 10 bases remained unmatched. This CDR3 region has 16 residues. Germline values: CDR1 MDHEN, CDR2 SYDVKM. CDR3 bases: TGTGCCAGCAGTTTCTCCGGGACAGGGATGGGAGAAAAACTGTTTTTT. It translates to CASSFSGTGMGEKLFF.

The chain couples TRBV7-3 to TRBJ1-2; TRBD1 aligns across 10 bases. Losses at the gene ends were 5 bases for V and 8 bases for J; bases not matched to a gene: 11. Germline loops: CDR1 SGHTA, CDR2 FQGTGA. CDR3 size: 15 residues. The CDR3 coding sequence is TGTGCCAGCAGCCCCCTTGACAGGGGGCGCGGAGGCTACACCTTC. This gives the protein CASSPLDRGRGGYTF.

V usage is TRBV6-5 and J usage is TRBJ2-7, with 11 nucleotides matching TRBD1. Germline V gene sequence: CDR1 MNHEY, CDR2 SVGAGI. The ends lost 6 bases at V and 2 bases at J; junction bases unmatched: 3. This CDR3 region has 14 residues. CDR3 bases: TGTGCCAGCAGGGTGGACAGGGGGCCCTACGAGCAGTACTTC. Residues: CASRVDRGPYEQYF.

This clone was detected only a few times. The chain has TRBV5-6 and TRBJ1-1; D is perhaps TRBD1 (6 bases). V dropped 2 bases and J dropped 5 bases, with 16 bases sitting between them. The CDR3 has 15 amino acids. CDR1 is SGHDT and CDR2 is YYEEEE in the germline V gene. The CDR3 coding sequence is TGTGCCAGCAGCTTCCTCTTTAGACAGGCAACTGAAGCTTTCTTT. Translating gives CASSFLFRQATEAFF. The full variable domain, with the rest looked up from reference TRBV5-6 and TRBJ1-1, is DAGVTQSPTHLIKTRGQQVTLRCSPKSGHDTVSWYQQALGQGPQFIFQYYEEEERQRGNFPDRFSGHQFPNYSSELNVNALLLGDSALYLCASSFLFRQATEAFFGQGTRLTVV.

This chain joins TRBV6-5 and TRBJ1-2, with TRBD1 identical over 9 bases. J was trimmed by 5 bases and V by 7 bases; bases with no gene match: 11. Germline V lookup: CDR1 MNHEY, CDR2 SVGAGI. CDR3 size: 15 residues. The CDR3 DNA sequence: TGTGCCAGCACAGATAACAGGGGGCGAGGATATGGCTACACCTTC. Protein product: CASTDNRGRGYGYTF.

This rearrangement joins TRBV28 to TRBJ1-5; the match to TRBD1 covers 8 bases. V lost 2 bases to trimming and J lost 3 bases; unmatched junction nucleotides: 9. Germline-derived CDR1 and CDR2 are MDHEN and SYDVKM. This CDR3 contains 17 residues. The CDR3 DNA reads as TGTGCCAGCAGTTTAGTTGAGGACAGGGTAGACAATCAGCCCCAGCATTTT. Amino acids: CASSLVEDRVDNQPQHF.

This chain joins TRBV3-1 (or the pseudogene TRBV3-2) and TRBJ1-4; D is perhaps TRBD1 (5 bases). This CDR3 spans 14 amino acids. Germline V lookup: CDR1 LGHDT, CDR2 YNNKEL (reference sequence). Trimming shortened V by 3 bases and J by 8 bases, and 13 bases separated the two germline ends. As DNA, the CDR3 is TGTGCCAGCAGCCATCGCCAGGGCTACGAAAAACTGTTTTTT. This codes for CASSHRQGYEKLFF.

V and J are TRBV28 and TRBJ2-3; TRBD2 is a possible D gene (7 bases). The V end lost 6 bases, the J end lost 6 bases, and 19 bases lay between the germline ends. The CDR3 runs to 15 residues. The germline CDR1 and CDR2 sequences are MDHEN and SYDVKM. The CDR3 DNA follows: TGTGCCAGCAGAACAGCGGGACAAGCGGCGGATACGCAGTATTTT. Encoded protein: CASRTAGQAADTQYF.

The chain employs TRBV3-1 (or the pseudogene TRBV3-2) and TRBJ1-5; 9 positions match TRBD1. The CDR3 spans 13 residues. Trimming at V came to 5 bases and at J to 4 bases, leaving 0 bases not matched to a gene. Looked up from germline, CDR1 is LGHDT and CDR2 is YNNKEL (reference sequence). CDR3 DNA sequence: TGTGCCAGCAGCGGGACAGGGAATCAGCCCCAGCATTTT. Translation gives CASSGTGNQPQHF.

The chain has TRBV4-1 and TRBJ1-1; tentative D call: TRBD1 (5 bases). Germline loops: CDR1 MGHRA, CDR2 YSYEKL. The CDR3 runs 17 residues. V lost 2 bases and J lost 1, with 17 bases in between. The CDR3 loop reads CASSQSISGSANTEAFF. As DNA, the CDR3 is TGCGCCAGCAGCCAAAGTATCTCAGGGTCGGCGAACACTGAAGCTTTCTTT.